This record covers a single TCR beta chain. The data stem from a study of blood T cell repertoires in COVID-19. Some clones are missing from TCRdb's copy, which holds only in-frame ones; the method was immunoSEQ multiplex PCR. The sample shows 650,000 to 800,000 clones, 75% to 90% of them seen only once. The CDR3 has 13 residues. V trimming: 3 bases; J trimming: 10 bases; junction bases outside the gene matches: 6. The clonotype comes from a woman between 18 and 29 years old with acute or convalescent COVID-19. Sample: peripheral blood. The chain couples TRBV12-3 or TRBV12-4 to TRBJ1-2; 9 bases line up with TRBD1. This CDR3 is CASSFGTGRAYTF. The CDR3 region has the DNA TGTGCCAGCAGTTTCGGGACAGGGCGTGCCTACACCTTC.